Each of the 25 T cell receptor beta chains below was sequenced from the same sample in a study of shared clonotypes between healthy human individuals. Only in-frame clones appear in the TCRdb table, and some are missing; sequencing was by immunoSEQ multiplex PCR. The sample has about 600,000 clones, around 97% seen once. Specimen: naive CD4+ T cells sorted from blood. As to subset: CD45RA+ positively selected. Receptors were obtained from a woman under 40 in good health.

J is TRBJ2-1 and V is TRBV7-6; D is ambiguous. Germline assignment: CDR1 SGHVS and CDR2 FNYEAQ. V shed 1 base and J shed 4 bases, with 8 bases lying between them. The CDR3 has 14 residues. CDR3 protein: CASSLGGGYNEQFF. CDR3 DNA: TGTGCCAGCAGCTTAGGTGGCGGTTACAATGAGCAGTTCTTC.

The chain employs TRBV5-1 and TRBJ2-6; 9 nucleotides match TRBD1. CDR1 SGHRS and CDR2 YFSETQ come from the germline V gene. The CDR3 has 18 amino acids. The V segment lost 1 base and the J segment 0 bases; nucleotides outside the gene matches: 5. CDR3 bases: TGCGCCAGCAGCTTGTTGGGACAGGGCTTCTCTGGGGCCAACGTCCTGACTTTC. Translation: CASSLLGQGFSGANVLTF.

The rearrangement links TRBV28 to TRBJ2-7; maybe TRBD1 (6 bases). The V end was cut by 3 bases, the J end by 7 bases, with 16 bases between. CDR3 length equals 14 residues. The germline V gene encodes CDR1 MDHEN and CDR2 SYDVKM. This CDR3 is CASSFFRGELEQYF. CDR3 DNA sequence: TGTGCCAGCAGTTTTTTCAGGGGCGAGCTAGAGCAGTACTTC.

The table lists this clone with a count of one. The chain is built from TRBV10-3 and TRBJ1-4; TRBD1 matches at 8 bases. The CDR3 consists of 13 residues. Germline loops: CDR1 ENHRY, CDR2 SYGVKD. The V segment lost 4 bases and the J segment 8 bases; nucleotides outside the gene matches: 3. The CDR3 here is CAISGQGREKLFF. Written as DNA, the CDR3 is TGTGCCATCAGTGGACAGGGGCGGGAAAAACTGTTTTTT.

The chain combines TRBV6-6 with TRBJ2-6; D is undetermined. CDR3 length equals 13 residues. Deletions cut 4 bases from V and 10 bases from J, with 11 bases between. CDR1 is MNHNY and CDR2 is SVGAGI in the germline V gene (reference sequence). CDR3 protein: CASSSQEVNVLTF. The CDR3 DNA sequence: TGTGCCAGCAGTTCCCAGGAAGTGAACGTCCTGACTTTC.

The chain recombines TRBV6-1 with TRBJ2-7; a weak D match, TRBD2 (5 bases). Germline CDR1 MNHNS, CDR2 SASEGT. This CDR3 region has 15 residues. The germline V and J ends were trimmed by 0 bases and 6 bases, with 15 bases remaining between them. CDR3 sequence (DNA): TGTGCCAGCAGTGAAGCGGGAGAGGGTTGGCGCGAGCAGTACTTC. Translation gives CASSEAGEGWREQYF.

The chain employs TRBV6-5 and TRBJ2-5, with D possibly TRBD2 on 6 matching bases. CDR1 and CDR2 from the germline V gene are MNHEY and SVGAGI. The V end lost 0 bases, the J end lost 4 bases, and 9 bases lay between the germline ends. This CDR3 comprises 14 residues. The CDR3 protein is CASSYSAGLETQYF. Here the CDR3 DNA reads TGTGCCAGCAGTTACTCTGCGGGATTAGAGACCCAGTACTTC.

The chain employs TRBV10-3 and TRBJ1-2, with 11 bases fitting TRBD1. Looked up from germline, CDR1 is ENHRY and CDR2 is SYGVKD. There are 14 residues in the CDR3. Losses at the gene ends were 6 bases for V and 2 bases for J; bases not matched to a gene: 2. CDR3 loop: CAIRGDRGNYGYTF. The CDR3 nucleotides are TGTGCCATCAGGGGGGACAGGGGGAACTATGGCTACACCTTC.

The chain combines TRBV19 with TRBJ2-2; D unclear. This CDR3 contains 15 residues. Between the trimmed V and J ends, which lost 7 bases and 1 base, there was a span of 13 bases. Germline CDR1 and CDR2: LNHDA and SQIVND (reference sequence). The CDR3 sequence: CASIPGRVNTGELFF. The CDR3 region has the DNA TGTGCCAGTATCCCCGGACGGGTGAACACCGGGGAGCTGTTTTTT.

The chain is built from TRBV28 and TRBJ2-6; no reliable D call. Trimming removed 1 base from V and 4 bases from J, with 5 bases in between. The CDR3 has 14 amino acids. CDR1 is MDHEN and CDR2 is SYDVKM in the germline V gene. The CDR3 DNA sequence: TGTGCCAGCAGTTTATCTTTCGGGGCCAACGTCCTGACTTTC. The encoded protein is CASSLSFGANVLTF.

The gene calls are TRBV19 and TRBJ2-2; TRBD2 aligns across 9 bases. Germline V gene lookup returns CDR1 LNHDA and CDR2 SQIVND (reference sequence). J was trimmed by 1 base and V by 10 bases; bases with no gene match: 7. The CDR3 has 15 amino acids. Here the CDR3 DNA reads TGTGCCACCAATAGCGGGAGAGGGAACACCGGGGAGCTGTTTTTT. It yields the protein CATNSGRGNTGELFF.

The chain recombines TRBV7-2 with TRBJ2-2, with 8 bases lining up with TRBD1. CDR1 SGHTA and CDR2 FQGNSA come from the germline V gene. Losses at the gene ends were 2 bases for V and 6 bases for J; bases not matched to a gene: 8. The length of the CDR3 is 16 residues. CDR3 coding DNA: TGTGCCAGCAGCTTATTGGGCCAGGGGGCTTCCGGGGAGCTGTTTTTT. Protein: CASSLLGQGASGELFF.

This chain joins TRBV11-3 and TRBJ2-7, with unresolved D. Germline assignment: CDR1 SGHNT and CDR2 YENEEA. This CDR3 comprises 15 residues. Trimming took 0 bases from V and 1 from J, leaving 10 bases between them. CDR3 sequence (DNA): TGTGCCAGCAGCTTAGATTCATCGAGGTCCTACGAGCAGTACTTC. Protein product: CASSLDSSRSYEQYF.

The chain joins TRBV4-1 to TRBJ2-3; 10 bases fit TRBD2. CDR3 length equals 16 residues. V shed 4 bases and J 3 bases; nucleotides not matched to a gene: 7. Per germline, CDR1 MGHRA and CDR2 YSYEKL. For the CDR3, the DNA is TGCGCCAGCAGCCCAATAGGACTAGCGGTTACAGATACGCAGTATTTT. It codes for CASSPIGLAVTDTQYF.

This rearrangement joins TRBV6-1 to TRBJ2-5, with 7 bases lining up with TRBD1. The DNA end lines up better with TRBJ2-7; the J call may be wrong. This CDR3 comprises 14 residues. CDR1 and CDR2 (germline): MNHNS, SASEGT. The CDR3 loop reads CASSLQGIRYEQYF. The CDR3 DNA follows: TGTGCCAGCAGTCTACAGGGGATTAGGTACGAGCAGTACTTC.

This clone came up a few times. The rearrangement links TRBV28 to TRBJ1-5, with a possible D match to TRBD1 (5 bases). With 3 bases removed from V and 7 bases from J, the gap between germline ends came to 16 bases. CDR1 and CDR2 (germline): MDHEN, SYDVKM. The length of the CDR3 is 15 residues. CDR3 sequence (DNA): TGTGCCAGCAGTTTTATACAGGTGACGAGACAGCCCCAGCATTTT. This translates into CASSFIQVTRQPQHF.

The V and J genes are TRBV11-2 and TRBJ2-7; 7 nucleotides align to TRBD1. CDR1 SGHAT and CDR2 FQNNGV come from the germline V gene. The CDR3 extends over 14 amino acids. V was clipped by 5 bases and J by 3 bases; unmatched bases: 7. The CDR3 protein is CASSVDRPLYEQYF. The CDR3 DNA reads TGTGCCAGCAGCGTGGACAGGCCCCTCTACGAGCAGTACTTC. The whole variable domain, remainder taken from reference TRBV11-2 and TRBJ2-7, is EAGVAQSPRYKIIEKRQSVAFWCNPISGHATLYWYQQILGQGPKLLIQFQNNGVVDDSQLPKDRFSAERLKGVDSTLKIQPAKLEDSAVYLCASSVDRPLYEQYFGPGTRLTVT.

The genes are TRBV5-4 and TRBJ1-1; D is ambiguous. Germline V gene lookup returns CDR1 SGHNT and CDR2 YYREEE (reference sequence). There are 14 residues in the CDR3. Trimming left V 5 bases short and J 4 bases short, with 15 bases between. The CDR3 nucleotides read TGTGCCAGCAGAATGGAAGGGTTAGTCACTGAAGCTTTCTTT. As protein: CASRMEGLVTEAFF.

Written as DNA, the CDR3 is TGCGCCAGCAGAGGACAGACCCGGTCCTCTAACTATGGCTACACCTTC. This translates into CASRGQTRSSNYGYTF. The gene calls are TRBV10-2 and TRBJ1-2, with D maybe TRBD1 (6 bases). Germline V gene sequence: CDR1 WSHSY, CDR2 SAAADI. There are 16 residues in the CDR3. V lost 6 bases to trimming and J lost 0 bases, with 17 bases between them.

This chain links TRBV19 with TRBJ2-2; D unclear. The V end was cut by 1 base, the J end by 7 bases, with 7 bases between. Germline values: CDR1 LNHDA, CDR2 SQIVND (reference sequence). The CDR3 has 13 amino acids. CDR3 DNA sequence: TGTGCCAGTAGTATAGGAGGAGTCGGGGAGCTGTTTTTT. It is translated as CASSIGGVGELFF. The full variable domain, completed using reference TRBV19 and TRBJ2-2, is DGGITQSPKYLFRKEGQNVTLSCEQNLNHDAMYWYRQDPGQGLRLIYYSQIVNDFQKGDIAEGYSVSREKKESFPLTVTSAQKNPTAFYLCASSIGGVGELFFGEGSRLTVL.

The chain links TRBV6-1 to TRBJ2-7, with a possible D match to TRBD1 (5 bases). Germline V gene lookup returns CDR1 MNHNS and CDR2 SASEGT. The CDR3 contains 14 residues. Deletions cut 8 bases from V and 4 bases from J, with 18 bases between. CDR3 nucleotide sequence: TGTGCCAGCTTCAGCAGGGCGGATGCTTACGAGCAGTACTTC. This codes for CASFSRADAYEQYF.

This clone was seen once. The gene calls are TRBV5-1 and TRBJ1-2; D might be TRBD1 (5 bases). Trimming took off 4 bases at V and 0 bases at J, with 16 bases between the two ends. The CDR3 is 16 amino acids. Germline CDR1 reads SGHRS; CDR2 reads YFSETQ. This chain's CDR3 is CASSTQGSGANYGYTF. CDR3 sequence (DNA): TGCGCCAGCAGCACACAAGGGTCGGGGGCTAACTATGGCTACACCTTC.

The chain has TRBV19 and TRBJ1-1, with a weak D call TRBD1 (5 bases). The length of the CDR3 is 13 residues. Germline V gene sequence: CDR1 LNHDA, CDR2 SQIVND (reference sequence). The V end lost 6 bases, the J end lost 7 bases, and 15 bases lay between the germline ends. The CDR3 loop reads CASRDNLGHEAFF. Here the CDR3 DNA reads TGTGCCAGTAGGGACAACCTGGGGCATGAAGCTTTCTTT. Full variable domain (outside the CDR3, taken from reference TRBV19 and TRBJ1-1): DGGITQSPKYLFRKEGQNVTLSCEQNLNHDAMYWYRQDPGQGLRLIYYSQIVNDFQKGDIAEGYSVSREKKESFPLTVTSAQKNPTAFYLCASRDNLGHEAFFGQGTRLTVV.

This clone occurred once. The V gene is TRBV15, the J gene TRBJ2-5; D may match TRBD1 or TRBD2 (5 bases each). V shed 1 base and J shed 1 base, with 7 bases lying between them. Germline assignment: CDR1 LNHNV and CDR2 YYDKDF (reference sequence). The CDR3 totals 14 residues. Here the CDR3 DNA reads TGTGCCACCAGCAGAGGGGGACCCCAAGAGACCCAGTACTTC. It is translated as CATSRGGPQETQYF.

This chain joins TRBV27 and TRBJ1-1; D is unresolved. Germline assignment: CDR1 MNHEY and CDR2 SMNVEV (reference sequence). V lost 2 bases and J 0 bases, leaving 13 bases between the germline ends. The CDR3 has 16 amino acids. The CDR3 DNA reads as TGTGCCAGCAGTTTAGGGTTCAGGAGGATGAACACTGAAGCTTTCTTT. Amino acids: CASSLGFRRMNTEAFF.